One sample yielded the 17 T cell receptor beta chains listed below, sequenced in a study of response to subunit inactivated influenza vaccine. TCRdb re-called the RT-PCR reads through MiXCR, storing one row per CDR3 protein. Seen here are hundreds of thousands of distinct CDR3 sequences, 10% to 15% observed once, and the top ten hold about 10%. The source material was PBMCs from blood, sampled on the day of vaccination. The receptors stem from a man aged 45-65 years who received an inactivated influenza vaccine.

J is TRBJ2-1 and V is TRBV7-2; unclear D gene. CDR3 size: 14 residues. V was clipped by 5 bases and J by 7 bases, with 15 bases between them. Looked up from germline, CDR1 is SGHTA and CDR2 is FQGNSA. The CDR3 spells CASSPQYNSNEQFF. Here the CDR3 DNA reads TGTGCCAGCAGCCCACAGTATAACAGTAATGAGCAGTTCTTC.

The J gene is TRBJ2-5, the V gene TRBV28; D is unclear. This CDR3 region has 14 residues. Trimming pared 5 bases from V and 2 bases from J, leaving 12 bases between. From germline, CDR1 is MDHEN and CDR2 SYDVKM. As DNA, the CDR3 is TGTGCCAGCAGTCTCGGACCCTTACAAGAGACCCAGTACTTC. Amino acids: CASSLGPLQETQYF. The variable domain in full, completed from reference TRBV28 and TRBJ2-5, reads DVKVTQSSRYLVKRTGEKVFLECVQDMDHENMFWYRQDPGLGLRLIYFSYDVKMKEKGDIPEGYSVSREKKERFSLILESASTNQTSMYLCASSLGPLQETQYFGPGTRLLVL.

Concerning this clonotype itself: Sequence at one end of the junction differs from germline and may be a read error. V and J are TRBV7-7 and TRBJ2-3, with 9 nucleotides matching TRBD2. The CDR3 runs 15 residues. Per the germline V gene, CDR1 is SSHAT and CDR2 is FNYEAQ (reference sequence). CDR3 coding DNA: TGTGCTAGCAGCCGCGGACTAGCGATCCCAGATACGCAGTATTTT. It encodes CASSRGLAIPDTQYF.

This clonotype came up a few times. The chain employs TRBV19 and TRBJ1-5; the D gene is possibly TRBD1 (5 bases). V lost 7 bases to trimming and J lost 1 base, with 14 bases between them. Germline V gene data show CDR1 as LNHDA and CDR2 as SQIVND (reference sequence). This CDR3 has 15 residues. This CDR3 is CASTAGTVSNQPQHF. The CDR3 bases are TGTGCCAGTACCGCCGGGACGGTAAGCAATCAGCCCCAGCATTTT.

This clonotype was observed a few times. The chain combines TRBV20-1 with TRBJ2-7; 11 bases agree with TRBD1. Trimming at V came to 5 bases and at J to 3 bases, leaving 12 bases not matched to a gene. The CDR3 runs to 16 residues. Germline loops: CDR1 DFQATT, CDR2 SNEGSKA (reference sequence). Here the CDR3 reads CSAGTPVGTGGYEQYF. As DNA, the CDR3 is TGCAGTGCTGGAACCCCCGTAGGGACAGGGGGCTACGAGCAGTACTTC.

The chain employs TRBV5-1 and TRBJ1-1, with D possibly being TRBD1 (6 bases). The CDR3 runs to 14 residues. The germline V and J ends were trimmed by 5 bases and 0 bases, with 11 bases remaining between them. Looked up from germline, CDR1 is SGHRS and CDR2 is YFSETQ. The CDR3 DNA follows: TGCGCCAGCAGTGACGGGGGGCTGAACACTGAAGCTTTCTTT. Its protein is CASSDGGLNTEAFF. The entire variable domain, with the rest obtained from reference TRBV5-1 and TRBJ1-1, is as follows: KAGVTQTPRYLIKTRGQQVTLSCSPISGHRSVSWYQQTPGQGLQFLFEYFSETQRNKGNFPGRFSGRQFSNSRSEMNVSTLELGDSALYLCASSDGGLNTEAFFGQGTRLTVV.

The table lists this clonotype with a few counts. The rearrangement links TRBV9 to TRBJ2-3; D is possibly TRBD2 (5 bases). The CDR3 has 15 residues. Germline CDR1 SGDLS, CDR2 YYNGEE. The V gene lost 3 bases and the J gene lost 0 bases, with 11 bases spanning the gap. This CDR3 reads CASSGRRASTDTQYF. For the CDR3, the DNA is TGTGCCAGCAGCGGGAGGCGGGCTAGCACAGATACGCAGTATTTT.

This clonotype turned up a few times. V is TRBV6-5 and J is TRBJ1-2; maybe TRBD1 (5 bases). Germline V CDR1 and CDR2: MNHEY, SVGAGI. This CDR3 comprises 13 residues. Trimming took 2 bases from V and 7 from J, leaving 11 bases between them. Here the CDR3 reads CASSYGGARGYTF. In DNA, the CDR3 is TGTGCCAGCAGTTACGGAGGGGCGCGTGGCTACACCTTC.

This sequence joins TRBV3-1 and TRBJ2-1, with 10 bases fitting TRBD1. Germline assignment: CDR1 LGHDT and CDR2 YNNKEL (reference sequence). This CDR3 comprises 15 residues. The ends lost 6 bases at V and 9 bases at J; junction bases unmatched: 11. CDR3 bases: TGTGCCAGCAGATTACGGGGGACAGGGGCCGGTGAGCAGTTCTTC. Protein product: CASRLRGTGAGEQFF.

This chain connects TRBV3-1 to TRBJ2-7; TRBD2 matches at 15 bases. V dropped 9 bases and J dropped 5; count of bases not matched to a gene: 2. Germline V gene lookup returns CDR1 LGHDT and CDR2 YNNKEL (reference sequence). This CDR3 contains 13 residues. The CDR3 sequence: CASGTSGRNEQYF. CDR3 nucleotides: TGTGCCAGTGGGACTAGCGGGAGGAACGAGCAGTACTTC.

At least ten counts were recorded for this clonotype. Written as DNA, the CDR3 is TGTGCCAGCAGCACCAGTAGCGGGAACCTCTACGAGCAGTACTTC. Its translation: CASSTSSGNLYEQYF. The gene calls are TRBV28 and TRBJ2-7, with TRBD2 matching 8 bases. Germline trimming cut 6 bases from V and 3 bases from J; bases unmatched to any gene: 10. Germline CDR1 is MDHEN and CDR2 is SYDVKM. This CDR3 spans 15 amino acids.

The chain has TRBV10-3 and TRBJ2-3; 7 bases line up with TRBD2. CDR1 is ENHRY, CDR2 SYGVKD, per germline. Germline trimming cut 10 bases from V and 8 bases from J; bases unmatched to any gene: 15. The CDR3 runs 14 residues. The CDR3 DNA follows: TGTGCCACTGAACTAGCGCCCGGGGCTGGTACGCAGTATTTT. Its translation: CATELAPGAGTQYF.

Points on this clonotype: One junction end disagrees with the germline gene, perhaps due to a read error. The chain joins TRBV5-1 to TRBJ1-1; perhaps TRBD1 as D (5 bases). Per germline, CDR1 SGHRS and CDR2 YFSETQ. This CDR3 region has 12 residues. This chain's CDR3 is CAGSLGDTEAFF. CDR3 DNA: TGCGCCGGCAGCTTGGGGGACACTGAAGCTTTCTTT.

The rearrangement joins TRBV7-2 to TRBJ2-5, with TRBD2 matching over 10 bases. The CDR3 spans 16 residues. V gave up 5 bases and J gave up 2 bases; unmatched junction bases: 8. Germline V CDR1 and CDR2: SGHTA, FQGNSA. In DNA form, the CDR3 reads TGTGCCAGCAGCCAATGGCCAGCGGGAGGGCAAGAGACCCAGTACTTC. This translates into CASSQWPAGGQETQYF.

The J gene is TRBJ2-7, the V gene TRBV10-3, with D tentatively TRBD1 or TRBD2 (5 bases each). Germline CDR1 ENHRY, CDR2 SYGVKD. CDR3 size: 12 residues. V dropped 10 bases and J dropped 4 bases, with 14 bases sitting between them. The CDR3 DNA reads as TGTGCCACCGGGACCCAAGGATACGAGCAGTACTTC. Translating it yields CATGTQGYEQYF.

The chain is built from TRBV12-3 or TRBV12-4 and TRBJ2-7, with D hard to call. V was pared by 1 base and J by 2 bases, with 6 bases between. There are 13 residues in the CDR3. This CDR3 is CASSLVRAYEQYF. In DNA, the CDR3 is TGTGCCAGCAGTTTAGTAAGGGCCTACGAGCAGTACTTC.

This clonotype appeared a few times. The chain combines TRBV29-1 with TRBJ2-3; D is undetermined. Germline V gives CDR1 SQVTM, CDR2 ANQGSEA. The CDR3 is 14 amino acids. V was trimmed by 4 bases and J by 1 base, leaving 12 bases between them. DNA for the CDR3: TGCAGCGTTGTGAGAACTGTCCGCACAGATACGCAGTATTTT. Translated: CSVVRTVRTDTQYF.